This TCR beta chain was retrieved from a study of T cells in Graves' hyperthyroidism and ophthalmopathy. Points from the study as a whole: A median roughly 6.6 months before onset, the model predicted ophthalmopathy. Blood also contained most expanded thyroid clonotypes above 0.001.

TCR beta CDR3 regions were amplified from RNA. First-round RT-PCR of the TCR CDR3 relied on the HTBI primer set. TCRdb redid the calling of the multiplex PCR reads with MiXCR, one entry per CDR3 protein. The sample lists fewer than 300,000 distinct CDR3 sequences, 25% to 30% occurring once. The germline V gene encodes CDR1 KGHSH and CDR2 LQKENI. V was trimmed by 0 bases and J by 4 bases, leaving 9 bases between them. The CDR3 is 14 amino acids. In its sample, this clonotype was seen many times. Its specificity is not known. Uncontrolled infection, other autoimmune disease, pregnancy or lactation led to exclusion.

This clonotype was sampled from a man aged 40-49 years with Graves' hyperthyroidism that later progressed to Graves' ophthalmopathy. The chain links TRBV18 to TRBJ2-5; D ambiguous. The sample comprised blood. The CDR3 reads CASSPPVARETQYF. The CDR3 coding sequence is TGTGCCAGCTCACCACCGGTGGCAAGAGAGACCCAGTACTTC.